The clone carrying this TCR beta chain has a count of ten or more. Its specificity is not known. This entry is derived from a study of blood T cells in healthy people across ages. Whole-study results and caveats: It was the long-lived donors that had more naive CD4+ cells and higher diversity than aged donors. Observed TCR beta diversity per million T cells went down as age went up. This fall followed a roughly linear course with age.

A second 7 to 11 cycle PCR used barcoded and J-beta primers. In TCRdb, the 5' RACE reads were re-called with MiXCR into one record per CDR3 protein. Counted here are about 900,000 distinct CDR3 sequences, around 48% occurring once; the ten biggest clones make up around an eighth. The CDR3 extends over 9 amino acids. V lost 4 bases to trimming and J lost 7 bases, with 5 bases between them. CDR1 and CDR2 from the germline V gene are SQVTM and ANQGSEA. This TCR was recovered from a young man in good health. Material: blood. The chain couples TRBV29-1 to TRBJ2-7; no reliable D call. The CDR3 is CSVVWEQYF. The CDR3 DNA reads as TGCAGCGTTGTATGGGAGCAGTACTTC.